The 14 T cell receptor beta chains given below trace back to one sample, sequenced in a study of CD8 T cells in ankylosing spondylitis. A single record per CDR3 protein comes from TCRdb applying MiXCR to the 5' RACE reads. The sample yields roughly 220,000 distinct CDR3 sequences, approximately 10% seen once. Sequenced material: blood, either unsorted or a sorted T cell fraction (not recorded which). The origin of the receptors is a male donor with ankylosing spondylitis or in good health (not recorded which).

This clonotype came up many times. The genes are TRBV5-1 and TRBJ2-3, with D perhaps being TRBD1 or TRBD2 (5 bases each). V gave up 2 bases and J gave up 2 bases, with 12 bases separating them. The CDR3 contains 15 residues. Germline V gene lookup returns CDR1 SGHRS and CDR2 YFSETQ. The CDR3 sequence is CASSLSRGFTDTQYF. The DNA of the CDR3 is TGCGCCAGCAGCTTATCCCGGGGCTTCACAGATACGCAGTATTTT.

This clonotype was observed at least ten times. The chain combines TRBV10-3 with TRBJ2-2; 8 positions agree with TRBD1. J gave up 3 bases and V 6 bases, and 6 bases lay outside the gene matches. CDR1 ENHRY and CDR2 SYGVKD come from the germline V gene. The CDR3 runs 15 residues. The CDR3 DNA reads TGTGCCATCAGCGAGGACAGGGTGGACACCGGGGAGCTGTTTTTT. Translation: CAISEDRVDTGELFF.

This clonotype came up many times. The CDR3 sequence: CASSITGGWTDTQYF. For the CDR3, the DNA is TGTGCCAGCAGCATTACGGGAGGGTGGACAGATACGCAGTATTTT. V is TRBV7-2 and J is TRBJ2-3; 8 nucleotides match TRBD2. Germline V gene data show CDR1 as SGHTA and CDR2 as FQGNSA. V shed 5 bases and J 3 bases; nucleotides not matched to a gene: 7. The CDR3 is made up of 15 amino acids. Combining the CDR3 with reference TRBV7-2 and TRBJ2-3 gives the whole variable domain GAGVSQSPSNKVTEKGKDVELRCDPISGHTALYWYRQSLGQGLEFLIYFQGNSAPDKSGLPSDRFSAERTGGSVSTLTIQRTQQEDSAVYLCASSITGGWTDTQYFGPGTRLTVL.

This chain uses TRBV11-1 with TRBJ2-3; 12 bases align to TRBD2. Germline V lookup: CDR1 SGHAT, CDR2 FQDESV (reference sequence). V shed 4 bases and J 6 bases; nucleotides not matched to a gene: 11. The CDR3 spans 17 residues. In nucleotides, the CDR3 is TGTGCCAGCAGCTCCGGACTAGCGGGGTTCTTAGGTGATACGCAGTATTTT. Its protein is CASSSGLAGFLGDTQYF.

This clonotype was detected ten times or more. The V and J genes are TRBV11-2 and TRBJ2-5; no definite D call. V shed 2 bases and J shed 9 bases, with 25 bases lying between them. Per germline, CDR1 SGHAT and CDR2 FQNNGV. This CDR3 region has 17 residues. The CDR3 loop is CASSLRSGIRTQPAQYF. CDR3 coding DNA: TGTGCCAGCAGCTTAAGATCAGGCATCCGGACCCAACCGGCCCAGTACTTC.

The rearrangement links TRBV28 to TRBJ1-1, with D possibly TRBD1 on 5 matching bases. CDR1 MDHEN and CDR2 SYDVKM come from the germline V gene. The CDR3 sequence is 12 residues long. Trimming stripped 6 bases from V and 7 bases from J, with 12 bases between. The CDR3 region has the DNA TGTGCCAGCAGCCTCGGACAAAGTGAAGCTTTCTTT. The encoded protein is CASSLGQSEAFF.

This clonotype has only a few counts. The V gene is TRBV5-1, the J gene TRBJ1-1; 8 nucleotides line up with TRBD1. Unmatched junction bases numbered 3, after V lost 4 bases and J lost 1 base. Germline CDR1 is SGHRS and CDR2 is YFSETQ. This CDR3 contains 14 residues. The CDR3 sequence: CASSQGQANTEAFF. DNA of the CDR3: TGCGCCAGCAGCCAGGGACAGGCGAACACTGAAGCTTTCTTT.

The V call is TRBV2, the J call TRBJ2-7, with 11 bases lining up with TRBD2. Trimming removed 2 bases from V and 5 bases from J; junction bases left unmatched: 5. The CDR3 sequence is 15 residues long. Looked up from germline, CDR1 is SNHLY and CDR2 is FYNNEI. CDR3 region: CASSELTSGIHEQYF. CDR3 bases: TGTGCCAGCAGTGAATTGACTAGCGGGATCCACGAGCAGTACTTC. Full variable domain (remainder filled in from reference TRBV2 and TRBJ2-7): EPEVTQTPSHQVTQMGQEVILRCVPISNHLYFYWYRQILGQKVEFLVSFYNNEISEKSEIFDDQFSVERPDGSNFTLKIRSTKLEDSAMYFCASSELTSGIHEQYFGPGTRLTVT.

This clonotype was seen a few times. The chain combines TRBV2 with TRBJ2-5; maybe TRBD1 (5 bases). Trimming removed 8 bases at V and 12 bases at J, with 19 bases between. Germline values: CDR1 SNHLY, CDR2 FYNNEI. This CDR3 has 12 amino acids. DNA of the CDR3: TGTGCCAGCTCTGACAGCGCCCCTTGGAAGTACTTC. Translation gives CASSDSAPWKYF.

This chain uses TRBV5-1 with TRBJ2-2, with 9 bases lining up with TRBD2. From germline, CDR1 is SGHRS and CDR2 YFSETQ. J was trimmed by 1 base and V by 2 bases; bases with no gene match: 3. The CDR3 totals 16 residues. The CDR3 spells CASSFSGGQNTGELFF. The CDR3 coding sequence is TGCGCCAGCAGCTTTAGCGGGGGCCAGAACACCGGGGAGCTGTTTTTT. The full variable domain, completed using reference TRBV5-1 and TRBJ2-2, is KAGVTQTPRYLIKTRGQQVTLSCSPISGHRSVSWYQQTPGQGLQFLFEYFSETQRNKGNFPGRFSGRQFSNSRSEMNVSTLELGDSALYLCASSFSGGQNTGELFFGEGSRLTVL.

The chain has TRBV5-1 and TRBJ2-7; perhaps TRBD1 as D (7 bases). The CDR3 extends over 13 amino acids. Germline V gene lookup returns CDR1 SGHRS and CDR2 YFSETQ. Trimming pared 4 bases from V and 7 bases from J, leaving 15 bases between. This CDR3 is CASSEEGALEQYF. CDR3 DNA sequence: TGCGCCAGCAGCGAGGAGGGGGCGCTTGAGCAGTACTTC.

This clonotype occurred a few times. This sequence joins TRBV5-1 and TRBJ2-5; maybe TRBD1 (6 bases). Germline-derived CDR1 and CDR2 are SGHRS and YFSETQ. The CDR3 loop spans 16 amino acids. Trimming shortened V by 2 bases and J by 2 bases, and 16 bases separated the two germline ends. Here the CDR3 DNA reads TGCGCCAGCAGCTTTACAGGGCGTTCGGGGCAAGAGACCCAGTACTTC. Translation: CASSFTGRSGQETQYF.

This chain joins TRBV18 and TRBJ1-1; D is uncertain. The ends were cut back, 6 bases at V and 6 bases at J, with 14 bases in the middle. CDR3 size: 13 residues. Germline V CDR1 and CDR2: KGHSH, LQKENI. Here the CDR3 reads CASSSDGEAEAFF. The DNA of the CDR3 is TGTGCCAGCTCTTCGGACGGGGAGGCTGAAGCTTTCTTT. Using reference TRBV18 and TRBJ1-1 for the parts outside the CDR3, the full variable domain is NAGVMQNPRHLVRRRGQEARLRCSPMKGHSHVYWYRQLPEEGLKFMVYLQKENIIDESGMPKERFSAEFPKEGPSILRIQQVVRGDSAAYFCASSSDGEAEAFFGQGTRLTVV.

This clonotype was observed at least ten times. V gene TRBV7-2 combines with J gene TRBJ1-2; maybe TRBD1 (5 bases). Per the germline V gene, CDR1 is SGHTA and CDR2 is FQGNSA. V lost 5 bases to trimming and J lost 8 bases, with 15 bases between them. CDR3 length equals 13 residues. The chain's CDR3 is CASSQLVGTGYTF. CDR3 in DNA: TGTGCCAGCAGCCAACTCGTCGGGACGGGCTACACCTTC. Variable domain in full (rest from reference TRBV7-2 and TRBJ1-2): GAGVSQSPSNKVTEKGKDVELRCDPISGHTALYWYRQSLGQGLEFLIYFQGNSAPDKSGLPSDRFSAERTGGSVSTLTIQRTQQEDSAVYLCASSQLVGTGYTFGSGTRLTVV.